Below are 26 T cell receptor beta chains sequenced from a single sample in a study of follicular helper T cells after annual influenza vaccination. The assay was immunoSEQ multiplex PCR, and TCRdb's table has in-frame clones only and misses some. Here the sample spans some 10,000 clones, around 85% being singletons. Sequencing was performed on CXCR5- memory CD4+ T cells sorted from blood, taken 6 weeks after influenza vaccination. Receptors were obtained from an adult who received the influenza vaccine.

The V and J genes are TRBV27 and TRBJ2-5, with D uncertain. The CDR3 extends over 16 amino acids. V dropped 6 bases and J dropped 8 bases, with 25 bases sitting between them. CDR1 and CDR2 (germline): MNHEY, SMNVEV (reference sequence). CDR3 region: CASRFLGLVGDGTQYF. The CDR3 nucleotides read TGTGCCAGCAGATTTTTAGGGCTGGTGGGCGACGGAACCCAGTACTTC.

The V and J genes are TRBV10-3 and TRBJ1-1; D may be TRBD1 (6 bases). Deletions cut 1 base from V and 3 bases from J, with 6 bases between. This CDR3 comprises 13 residues. Germline V gene lookup returns CDR1 ENHRY and CDR2 SYGVKD. CDR3 nucleotide sequence: TGTGCCATCAGTGAGTGGACAGACACTGAAGCTTTCTTT. This translates into CAISEWTDTEAFF.

The chain joins TRBV11-3 to TRBJ1-6, with TRBD1 matching 7 bases. J lost 9 bases, V lost 5 bases, and 7 bases had no gene match. CDR3 length equals 14 residues. Germline V lookup: CDR1 SGHNT, CDR2 YENEEA. Here the CDR3 reads CASSLRDRASPLHF. CDR3 DNA sequence: TGTGCCAGCAGCCTAAGGGACAGAGCTTCACCCCTCCACTTT.

The chain joins TRBV7-6 to TRBJ1-4, with TRBD1 as a possible D gene (5 bases). The CDR3 is made up of 15 amino acids. Trimming cost V 5 bases and J 4 bases, with 14 bases left between them. The germline gives CDR1 SGHVS, CDR2 FNYEAQ. CDR3 sequence: CASSGIGGLNEKLFF. The DNA for the CDR3 is TGTGCCAGCAGCGGAATCGGGGGACTTAATGAAAAACTGTTTTTT.

The chain joins TRBV6-6 to TRBJ2-1, with TRBD1 identical over 8 bases. This CDR3 contains 14 residues. Germline V CDR1 and CDR2: MNHNY, SVGAGI (reference sequence). V was pared by 6 bases and J by 7 bases, with 8 bases of the junction left unmatched. CDR3 nucleotide sequence: TGTGCCAGCAGACGTTCAGGGGGCATAAATGAGCAGTTCTTC. Translated: CASRRSGGINEQFF.

The chain links TRBV6-6 to TRBJ1-1; no definite D call. The germline gives CDR1 MNHNY, CDR2 SVGAGI (reference sequence). The ends were cut back, 6 bases at V and 3 bases at J, with 5 bases in the middle. CDR3 length: 11 amino acids. CDR3 coding DNA: TGTGCCAGCAGCCCCTACACTGAAGCTTTCTTT. Encoded protein: CASSPYTEAFF.

This chain joins TRBV5-1 and TRBJ1-4, with D maybe TRBD1 (5 bases). Germline-derived CDR1 and CDR2 are SGHRS and YFSETQ. V lost 2 bases and J 6 bases, leaving 14 bases between the germline ends. The CDR3 loop spans 15 amino acids. The CDR3 loop reads CASSLVDRRDEKLFF. The CDR3 DNA sequence: TGCGCCAGCAGCTTAGTTGACAGAAGGGATGAAAAACTGTTTTTT.

The V gene is TRBV7-2, the J gene TRBJ2-3, with unresolved D. The CDR3 contains 13 residues. CDR1 is SGHTA, CDR2 FQGNSA, per germline. Trimming shortened V by 4 bases and J by 6 bases, and 11 bases separated the two germline ends. CDR3 protein: CASSSGPGDTQYF. The DNA of the CDR3 is TGTGCCAGCAGCTCCGGGCCTGGTGATACGCAGTATTTT.

This clone turned up a few times. This chain uses TRBV19 with TRBJ1-2, with D perhaps matching TRBD1 (6 bases). This CDR3 is 13 amino acids long. Germline CDR1 and CDR2: LNHDA and SQIVND (reference sequence). Trimming left V 3 bases short and J 7 bases short, with 12 bases between. CDR3 loop: CASSIGGRGGYTF. The CDR3 bases are TGTGCCAGTAGTATCGGGGGGCGCGGTGGCTACACCTTC.

V and J are TRBV7-6 and TRBJ2-1; weak D call: TRBD2 (6 bases). V was cut by 3 bases and J by 3 bases, with 9 bases left in between. CDR1 SGHVS and CDR2 FNYEAQ come from the germline V gene. There are 14 residues in the CDR3. CDR3 in DNA: TGTGCCAGCAGCTTGGCGGGGATCTACAATGAGCAGTTCTTC. It specifies CASSLAGIYNEQFF. Full variable domain (outside the CDR3, taken from reference TRBV7-6 and TRBJ2-1): GAGVSQSPRYKVTKRGQDVALRCDPISGHVSLYWYRQALGQGPEFLTYFNYEAQQDKSGLPNDRFSAERPEGSISTLTIQRTEQRDSAMYRCASSLAGIYNEQFFGPGTRLTVL.

The V call is TRBV19, the J call TRBJ1-1, with a possible D match to TRBD1 (5 bases). The length of the CDR3 is 14 residues. Per germline, CDR1 LNHDA and CDR2 SQIVND (reference sequence). V lost 6 bases, J lost 0 bases, and 11 bases lay in between. CDR3 sequence reads: CASSRGRLNTEAFF. CDR3 in DNA: TGTGCCAGTAGCCGGGGACGGTTGAACACTGAAGCTTTCTTT.

The chain joins TRBV4-1 to TRBJ1-1, with 8 nucleotides matching TRBD1. The germline V gene has CDR1 MGHRA and CDR2 YSYEKL. CDR3 length equals 16 residues. V shed 4 bases, J shed 4 bases, and the junction held 11 bases outside the gene matches. For the CDR3, the DNA is TGCGCCAGCAGCCGGGAGGGGATGACAGGGGTCACTGAAGCTTTCTTT. Protein product: CASSREGMTGVTEAFF.

This chain connects TRBV4-3 to TRBJ2-5; D is uncertain. Germline values: CDR1 LGHNA, CDR2 YSLEER. The CDR3 runs to 13 residues. V lost 1 base and J 6 bases, leaving 9 bases between the germline ends. In DNA, the CDR3 is TGCGCCAGCAGCCAAGGGTTTGGAAAGACCCAGTACTTC. This gives the protein CASSQGFGKTQYF.

The chain is built from TRBV5-1 and TRBJ2-3; TRBD2 matches 11 bases. The germline gives CDR1 SGHRS, CDR2 YFSETQ. V gave up 0 bases and J gave up 5 bases; unmatched junction bases: 11. The CDR3 has 18 residues. The CDR3 protein is CASSLASRIAGGRDTQYF. CDR3 in DNA: TGCGCCAGCAGCTTGGCCTCAAGGATAGCGGGGGGGAGAGATACGCAGTATTTT.

This clone has just a few counts. The chain joins TRBV18 to TRBJ1-2; 9 bases are a match to TRBD1. The CDR3 length is 17 residues. V shed 3 bases, J shed 3 bases, and the junction held 11 bases outside the gene matches. Germline lookup yields CDR1 KGHSH and CDR2 LQKENI. The CDR3 spells CASSPMSGGQGDYGYTF. The CDR3 nucleotides are TGTGCCAGCTCACCGATGTCAGGGGGACAGGGCGACTATGGCTACACCTTC.

The chain combines TRBV15 with TRBJ2-1; the match to TRBD2 covers 14 bases. This CDR3 has 17 residues. Germline V gene lookup returns CDR1 LNHNV and CDR2 YYDKDF (reference sequence). V trimming: 3 bases; J trimming: 9 bases; junction bases outside the gene matches: 10. The CDR3 DNA sequence: TGTGCCACCAGCAGGCAACCGGGACTAGCGGGGGTACGTGAGCAGTTCTTC. Translated, it gives CATSRQPGLAGVREQFF.

This chain uses TRBV9 with TRBJ2-3, with D perhaps matching TRBD2 (7 bases). With 3 bases removed from V and 2 bases from J, the gap between germline ends came to 16 bases. Germline CDR1 SGDLS, CDR2 YYNGEE. CDR3 length: 16 amino acids. In DNA form, the CDR3 reads TGTGCCAGCAGCGAGGACTGGGGGGGCCCCACAGATACGCAGTATTTT. This gives the protein CASSEDWGGPTDTQYF. The entire variable domain, with the rest obtained from reference TRBV9 and TRBJ2-3, is as follows: DSGVTQTPKHLITATGQRVTLRCSPRSGDLSVYWYQQSLDQGLQFLIQYYNGEERAKGNILERFSAQQFPDLHSELNLSSLELGDSALYFCASSEDWGGPTDTQYFGPGTRLTVL.

J is TRBJ1-1 and V is TRBV7-9, with D uncertain. Trimming pared 3 bases from V and 2 bases from J, leaving 13 bases between. There are 15 residues in the CDR3. The germline V gene encodes CDR1 SEHNR and CDR2 FQNEAQ (reference sequence). CDR3 residues: CASSLMGISNTEAFF. CDR3 DNA sequence: TGTGCCAGCAGCTTGATGGGGATAAGTAACACTGAAGCTTTCTTT.

The chain links TRBV7-8 to TRBJ2-1; 7 nucleotides align to TRBD1. The V gene's germline CDR1 is SGHVS and CDR2 FQNEAQ. Trimming at V came to 8 bases and at J to 4 bases, leaving 8 bases not matched to a gene. The length of the CDR3 is 14 residues. Here the CDR3 reads CASVFRDSYNEQFF. In DNA form, the CDR3 reads TGTGCCAGCGTCTTCCGGGACAGTTACAATGAGCAGTTCTTC.

The DNA of the CDR3 is TGTGCCAGCAGTCTTACAACAGTTTCGGACGAGCAGTACTTC. Its protein product is CASSLTTVSDEQYF. The chain has TRBV27 and TRBJ2-7; no firm D call. Germline-derived CDR1 and CDR2 are MNHEY and SMNVEV (reference sequence). CDR3 length equals 14 residues. V lost 5 bases and J 5 bases, leaving 16 bases between the germline ends.

The sample holds one count of this clone. The gene calls are TRBV5-4 and TRBJ1-4, with TRBD1 matching over 7 bases. The junction had 4 bases not matched to a gene; V was cut back by 4 bases and J by 7 bases. The CDR3 is 13 residues long. The germline gives CDR1 SGHNT, CDR2 YYREEE (reference sequence). The CDR3 loop reads CASSTGQFEKLFF. Written as DNA, the CDR3 is TGTGCCAGCAGCACGGGACAGTTTGAAAAACTGTTTTTT.

V is TRBV20-1 and J is TRBJ2-7; D is undetermined. Germline CDR1 is DFQATT and CDR2 is SNEGSKA (reference sequence). This CDR3 contains 11 residues. V lost 1 base and J 7 bases, leaving 8 bases between the germline ends. CDR3 in DNA: TGCAGTGCTAGAGGGTACCCTGAGCAGTACTTC. This translates into CSARGYPEQYF.

The chain employs TRBV14 and TRBJ2-7; unclear D gene. From germline, CDR1 is SGHDN and CDR2 FVKESK. Trimming removed 2 bases at V and 3 bases at J, with 8 bases between. The CDR3 has 13 amino acids. The DNA for the CDR3 is TGTGCCAGCAGCCAACGGAACCACTACGAGCAGTACTTC. This codes for CASSQRNHYEQYF. Looking up the rest from reference TRBV14 and TRBJ2-7 gives the full variable domain: EAGVTQFPSHSVIEKGQTVTLRCDPISGHDNLYWYRRVMGKEIKFLLHFVKESKQDESGMPNNRFLAERTGGTYSTLKVQPAELEDSGVYFCASSQRNHYEQYFGPGTRLTVT.

V usage is TRBV21-1 and J usage is TRBJ2-1; TRBD1 is the table's D call and was not checked against the DNA. TRBV21-1 is a pseudogene. The CDR3 loop spans 16 amino acids. In nucleotides, the CDR3 is TGTGCCAGCAGCAAACCCGGGACAGGGTCTTACAATGAGCAGTTCTTC. As protein: CASSKPGTGSYNEQFF.

This chain uses TRBV7-3 with TRBJ2-3; D is tentatively TRBD1 or TRBD2 (5 bases each). The CDR3 spans 16 residues. Between the trimmed V and J ends, which lost 2 bases and 0 bases, there was a span of 12 bases. CDR1 and CDR2 (germline): SGHTA, FQGTGA. The CDR3 protein is CASSLRRGSSTDTQYF. CDR3 DNA sequence: TGTGCCAGCAGCTTACGTCGGGGCTCTAGCACAGATACGCAGTATTTT.

CDR3 bases: TGTGCCACAAGGGACAGGACAACCTACGAGCAGTACTTC. Its translation is CATRDRTTYEQYF. This chain links TRBV5-4 with TRBJ2-7; TRBD1 aligns across 8 bases. The CDR3 extends over 13 amino acids. With V trimmed by 9 bases and J by 2 bases, 7 bases remained unmatched. Germline loops: CDR1 SGHNT, CDR2 YYREEE (reference sequence).